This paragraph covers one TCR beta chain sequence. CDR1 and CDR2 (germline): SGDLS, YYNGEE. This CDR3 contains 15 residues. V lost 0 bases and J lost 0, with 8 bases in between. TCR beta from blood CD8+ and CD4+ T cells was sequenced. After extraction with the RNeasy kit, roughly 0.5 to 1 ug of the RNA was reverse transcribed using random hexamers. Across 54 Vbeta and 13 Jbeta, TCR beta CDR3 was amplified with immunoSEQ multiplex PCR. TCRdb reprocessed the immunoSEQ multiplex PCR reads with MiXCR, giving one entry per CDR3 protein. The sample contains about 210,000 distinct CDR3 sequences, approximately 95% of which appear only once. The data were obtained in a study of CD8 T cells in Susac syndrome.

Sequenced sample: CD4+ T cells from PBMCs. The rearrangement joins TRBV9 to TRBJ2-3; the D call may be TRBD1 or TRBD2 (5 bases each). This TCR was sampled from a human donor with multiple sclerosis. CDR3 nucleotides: TGTGCCAGCAGCGTAGACGGGGCTAGCACAGATACGCAGTATTTT. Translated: CASSVDGASTDTQYF.